The TCR beta chain under discussion was sequenced for a study of cytomegalovirus exposure and HLA in healthy donors (dated by TCRdb to the late 2010s). About the full investigation: According to an earlier analysis of 450 to 650 of the donors, about 170 million T cells yielded roughly 110 million unique TCR beta sequences and about 300 Gb of sequence data. An early release that covered about 600 HLA-typed donors contained about 290 gigabases of sequencing data and 80 million or so unique TCR sequences. Among the approximately 430 genotyped donors, around 81% belonged to the genetic ancestry cluster associated with self-reported Caucasian donors. The study aimed to test whether cataloging public T cell receptors could reveal signatures of past pathogen exposure. The T cell repertoires of around 670 subjects were profiled by immunosequencing and related to cytomegalovirus serostatus. In addition to the first cohort of about 650 subjects, a separate validation cohort of approximately 110 different subjects was used. High-throughput TCR immunosequencing, statistical association of individual TCRs with disease status, and machine learning were combined to predict cytomegalovirus infection status. A later analysis re-examined previously published TCR beta repertoires from around 670 donors and added high-resolution HLA genotyping to investigate patterns of TCR occurrence. In the later analysis, no new phenotypic data were used to find candidate immune exposures; instead, reliance was placed on TCR beta sequences and their occurrence across donors. An earlier analysis of approximately 580 of the donors used high-throughput TCR beta sequencing to judge whether each TCR beta V gene segment behaved as functional or pseudogenic. Donor age, sex, ethnicity and CMV serostatus were compiled alongside the repertoire data. A later genetic analysis took genome-wide SNP genotypes for about 55% of the roughly 700 donors and used that subset as a discovery cohort. Every discovery cohort repertoire had been produced on one sequencing platform. Both class I and class II loci were covered by HLA typing, at four-digit resolution. Typing coverage varied by locus: roughly 629-640 donors for A, B, C, DRB1 and DQB1; roughly 520 for DQA1; over 600 for DPA1; about 450 for DPB1. About five DR-DQ haplotypes were treated as single units for association and clustering because of strong linkage in the cohort. On average, roughly 240,000 unique TCR beta nucleotide sequences were sequenced per donor among a few hundred genotyped donors of the cohort, with roughly 18% of those sequences being non-productive. Study-level results and caveats: The sequencing pipeline was judged likely to have produced a cluster of highly shared sequence variants as a technical artifact. Specific HLA alleles were associated with 16,951 TCR beta sequences at a false discovery rate of 0.05 in a later analysis. According to a later analysis, parvovirus B19, influenza, CMV and Epstein-Barr virus appeared linked to several top co-occurrence clusters. In a later analysis, HLA-associated TCR beta chains were found to be more clonally expanded and to have lower generation probabilities than equally common non-associated chains. When HLA alleles, especially DR and DQ, strongly co-occurred, attributing TCR associations to individual alleles was difficult. An earlier analysis of approximately 600 of the donors showed that most TCR beta V segments appeared in productive rearrangements either about 90% or about 30% of the time, which broadly matched IMGT annotations. In the study, about 150 TCR beta chains were listed as associated with cytomegalovirus. Most CMV-associated TCR beta chains appeared to be HLA-restricted in a later analysis, and the HLA associations seemed to be driven largely by CMV exposure. Roughly uniform sequencing depth across donors was assumed in presence/absence analyses, although this assumption may not hold. Across donors, most TCR sequences were observed very rarely, whereas some public TCRs were present in many individuals. Cytomegalovirus status was reported to be diagnosed by the classifier with high specificity and sensitivity in both the original and validation cohorts. Because HLA typing was unavailable for some donors at each locus, only the typed subset was used in association tests. An association between a missense DCLRE1C variant and V-gene and J-gene trimming of TCR beta chains was found in a later genetic analysis and replicated in an independent cohort. In vitro tests confirmed that a few of the cytomegalovirus-associated TCR beta chains recognize cytomegalovirus antigens. CMV serostatus was the only immune exposure information available for the cohort. In this cohort, only TCR beta chains were sequenced, and detectable features were limited by the absence of alpha or paired-chain data. Some IMGT-functional V segments, including TRBV6-2 and TRBV6-3, could not be distinguished by the 87-base-pair reads and were therefore excluded. According to a later genetic analysis, donors in an Asian-associated ancestry cluster had fewer N-insertions in productive TCRs than the approximately 700-donor mean. Linkage disequilibrium might explain the correlated functional status among segregating V segments, but an unknown experimental factor could not be excluded. Because counts were too low, 15 or so rarely observed V segments, including chromosome 9 orphons, were excluded from the earlier analysis of 587 of the donors. The authors suggested that the approach could potentially be extended to other disease states and immunological phenotypes. A further reported finding was that TCR beta sequences accurately predicted the HLA-A and HLA-B alleles for most subjects in the first cohort. In a later analysis, TCR association rates were found to vary across HLA loci, with the most associated TCRs seen for DRB1 alleles and the fewest for HLA-C alleles.

The cohort was made up of 500 to 850 healthy bone marrow donors. Cohort members were all nominally healthy when sampled, although unrecorded immune exposures were likely present. The donor was CMV seropositive and belonged to the group of 250 to 350 seropositive cohort members. A peripheral blood sample was provided by each donor, and peripheral blood mononuclear cells were used for TCR beta sequencing. The Qiagen DNeasy Blood Extraction Kit was used to extract genomic DNA from the blood cell samples. A word on this clone: Its specific antigen is unknown. The record has no base qualities; no much larger clone is one base away.

Receptors were amplified or captured by the immunoSEQ multiplex PCR assay. For the multiplex PCR, a mixture combining 60 forward primers for TCR Vbeta segments and 13 reverse primers for TCR Jbeta segments was used. The CDR3 region of rearranged TCR beta genes was amplified from genomic DNA by a multiplex PCR assay. Amplified TCR beta libraries were sequenced as 87-base-pair reads on the Illumina HiSeq System. Per the authors' processing: In a later analysis, approximately 74 million unique TCR beta chains were counted across the 500 to 700 repertoires, and roughly 10 million of these chains were shared by at least two donors. Raw reads were error-corrected and collapsed into unique sequences with a nearest-neighbor algorithm that merged closely related sequences to remove PCR and sequencing errors. Alignment of CDR3 sequences to IMGT reference sequences was used to assign V, D and J gene segments. For a sequence to be retained, a match of at least six nucleotides was required to both a V gene segment and a J gene segment. Rearrangements were called productive when the CDR3 lacked stop codons and stayed in frame with V and J; all others were non-productive. Following IMGT convention, CDR3 was defined as the stretch from the second conserved V-encoded cysteine to the conserved J-encoded phenylalanine. In an earlier analysis of more than 550 of the donors, sequences lacking an unambiguous match to a single V gene segment were excluded. An earlier analysis of approximately 590 of the donors classified V segments as functional when productive rearrangements were above 56.7% and as segregating when the standard deviation between donors was above 5%. A statistical classification framework was developed to diagnose cytomegalovirus status using the catalog of TCR beta chain sequences. In a later analysis, V and J genes were assigned by comparing TCR nucleotide sequences against IMGT/GENE-DB human TR gene sequences. In a later analysis, CDR3 sequences and most-parsimonious VDJ recombination scenarios were assigned using the TCRdist pipeline. A later analysis defined each TCR beta chain by its CDR3 amino acid sequence plus V-gene family, and excluded reads lacking a unique V-gene family. A later analysis removed 450 to 600 highly shared, low-generation-probability nucleotide sequences to deal with suspected cross-contamination and a sequencing artifact. A later analysis calculated a clonal expansion index for each public chain from normalized within-repertoire ranks of inferred template counts. A later analysis computed generation probabilities with a VDJ recombination model fitted to out-of-frame rearrangements, and checked the results against IGoR. Hypergeometric tests were used in a later analysis to score TCR-TCR, TCR-HLA and TCR-CMV co-occurrence, with a repertoire-size bias correction applied to the TCR pairs. To estimate false discovery rates, a later analysis permuted the HLA or CMV assignments 20 times. A later analysis grouped co-occurring TCRs with DBSCAN, adding TCRdist sequence similarity when clustering within HLA-allele-positive subsets. Repertoires with fewer than 30,000 or more than 120,000 public chains, plus five repertoires with anomalous nucleotide sharing, were excluded from co-occurrence clustering. TCRdb retrieved this table from immuneACCESS and kept in-frame rearrangements only. Not all clones are present; in checked studies, unresolved V genes account for under half, and no reason is known for the remainder. From that table come the V and J calls and clone size; the DNA was used to work out D and trimming. The sample table shows some 100,000 clones, and about 79% are seen once. Jointly, the top ten make up around 4% of the sample.

Relative to germline, V is missing 4 bases and J is missing 4 bases, with 4 bases of the junction outside any gene match. The CDR3 numbers 14 residues from cysteine through phenylalanine. The sequence is cut down to CDR3 DNA, 42 bases in frame from base 1. CDR1 MGHRA and CDR2 YSYEKL are derived from the germline V gene. This TCR derives from a female donor in good health and CMV-seropositive. The V and J segments used are TRBV4-1 and TRBJ1-5; 7 middle bases align to TRBD1. What was sequenced was PBMCs. The DNA sequence follows: TGCGCCAGCAGCCCCGGACAGGTAAATCAGCCCCAGCATTTT. Protein translation: CASSPGQVNQPQHF.